Listed here is a single TCR beta chain. What it binds is unknown. These data belong to a study of T cell repertoires in cytomegalovirus infection. Overall study context: A matching HLA type, together with CMV infection, was signaled by public TCR beta signatures. Study-wide results and limits: In two of eight donors, the top clonotype was HLA-C-restricted CMV-specific. Carriage of CMV together with the relevant HLA was identifiable through cumulative public TCR beta family frequency.

TCRdb re-called the reads with MiXCR, one entry per CDR3 protein. This sample carries fewer than 300,000 distinct CDR3 sequences, 25% of them seen once, and the ten largest clones take more than 11%. The CDR3 totals 11 residues. Trimming shortened V by 3 bases and J by 11 bases, and 10 bases separated the two germline ends. CDR1 and CDR2 (germline): SGHTA, FQGNSA. This clonotype originated in a human donor in good health (CMV status not recorded). Some clones in this sample may be carry-over from other donors' samples. The rearrangement uses TRBV7-2 and TRBJ1-1; no clear D. The sequenced sample was PBMCs. In DNA form, the CDR3 reads TGTGCCAGCAGCTTCCTCTTCGGGGCTTTCTTT. Its protein product is CASSFLFGAFF.